This T cell receptor beta chain emerged from a study of blood T cell repertoires in COVID-19. At the level of the study: Sites in the United States, Italy and Spain provided acute and convalescent COVID-19 samples. From T cells, B-cell-depleted T cells, or PBMCs came the material, which was cDNA or gDNA.

Germline V gene sequence: CDR1 MNHEY, CDR2 SMNVEV (reference sequence). V dropped 0 bases and J dropped 10; count of bases not matched to a gene: 7. This CDR3 has 16 amino acids. Clones were sequenced by immunoSEQ multiplex PCR, and TCRdb holds only the in-frame ones, with some missing. Seen here are 40,000 to 60,000 clones, roughly 88% observed once, and the top ten hold around 15%. This receptor was taken from a human donor in a cohort sampled during active COVID-19. Sequencing was performed on peripheral blood. The rearrangement links TRBV27 to TRBJ1-6, with 9 nucleotides matching TRBD1. CDR3 amino acids: CASSLSSGTGRSPLHF. CDR3 DNA sequence: TGTGCCAGCAGTTTATCGAGTGGGACAGGGAGGTCACCCCTCCACTTT.